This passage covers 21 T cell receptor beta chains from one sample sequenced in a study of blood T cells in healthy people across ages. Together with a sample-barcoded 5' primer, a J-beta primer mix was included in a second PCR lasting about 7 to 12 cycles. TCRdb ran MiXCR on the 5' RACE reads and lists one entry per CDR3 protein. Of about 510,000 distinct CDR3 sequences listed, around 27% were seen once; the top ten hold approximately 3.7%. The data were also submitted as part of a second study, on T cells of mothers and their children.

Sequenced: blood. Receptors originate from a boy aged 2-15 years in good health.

The CDR3 here is CASSDPKGESYEQYF. The CDR3 DNA follows: TGTGCCAGCAGTGACCCCAAGGGGGAGTCCTACGAGCAGTACTTC. V usage is TRBV25-1 and J usage is TRBJ2-7, with a weak D call TRBD1 (6 bases). The ends were cut back, 3 bases at V and 1 base at J, with 13 bases in the middle. Germline-derived CDR1 and CDR2 are MGHDK and SYGVNS. The CDR3 covers 15 residues.

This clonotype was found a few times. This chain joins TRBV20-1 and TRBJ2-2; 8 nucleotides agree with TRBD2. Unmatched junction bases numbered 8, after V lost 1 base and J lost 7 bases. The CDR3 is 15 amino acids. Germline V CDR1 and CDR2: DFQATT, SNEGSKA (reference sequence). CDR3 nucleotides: TGCAGTGCTAGAGGACGGGGGGGCCAAGTCGGGGAGCTGTTTTTT. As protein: CSARGRGGQVGELFF.

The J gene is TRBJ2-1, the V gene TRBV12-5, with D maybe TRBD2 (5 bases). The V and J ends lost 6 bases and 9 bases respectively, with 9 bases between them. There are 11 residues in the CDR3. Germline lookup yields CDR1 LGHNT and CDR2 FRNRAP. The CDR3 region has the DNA TGTGCTAGTGGGGCCCGGGGTGAGCAGTTCTTC. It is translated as CASGARGEQFF.

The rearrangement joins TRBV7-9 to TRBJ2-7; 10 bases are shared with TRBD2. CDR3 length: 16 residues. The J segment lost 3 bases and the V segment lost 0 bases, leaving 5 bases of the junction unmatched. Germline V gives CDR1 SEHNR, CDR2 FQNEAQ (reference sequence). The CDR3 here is CASSLASGLASYEQYF. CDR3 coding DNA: TGTGCCAGCAGCTTAGCCTCGGGACTAGCGAGCTACGAGCAGTACTTC.

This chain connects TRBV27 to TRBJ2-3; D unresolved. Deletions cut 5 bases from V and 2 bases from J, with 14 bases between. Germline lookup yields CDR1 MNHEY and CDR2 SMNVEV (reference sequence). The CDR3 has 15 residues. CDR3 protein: CASSPRSRPTDTQYF. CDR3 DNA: TGTGCCAGCAGTCCCCGGAGTCGCCCCACAGATACGCAGTATTTT.

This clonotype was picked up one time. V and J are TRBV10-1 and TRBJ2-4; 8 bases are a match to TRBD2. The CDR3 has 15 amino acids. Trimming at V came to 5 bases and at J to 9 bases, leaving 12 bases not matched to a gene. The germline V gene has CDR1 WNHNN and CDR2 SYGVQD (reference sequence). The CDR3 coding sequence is TGCGCCAGCAGTACCTTTCGGGAGGGCCAAGTCATTCAGTACTTC. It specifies CASSTFREGQVIQYF.

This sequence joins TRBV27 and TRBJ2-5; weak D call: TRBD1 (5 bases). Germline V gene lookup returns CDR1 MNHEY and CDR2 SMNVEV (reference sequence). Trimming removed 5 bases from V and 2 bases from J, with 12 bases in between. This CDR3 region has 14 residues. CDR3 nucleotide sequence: TGTGCCAGCAGTCACGCAGGGAATCAAGAGACCCAGTACTTC. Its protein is CASSHAGNQETQYF.

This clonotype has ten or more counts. The CDR3 reads CASSPFRQVRGGTGELFF. The CDR3, as DNA: TGTGCCAGCAGCCCTTTTAGACAGGTTCGAGGAGGTACCGGGGAGCTGTTTTTT. The rearrangement links TRBV27 to TRBJ2-2, with D perhaps matching TRBD1 (6 bases). In germline, CDR1 is MNHEY, CDR2 SMNVEV (reference sequence). CDR3 length: 18 residues. V dropped 6 bases and J dropped 5 bases, with 25 bases sitting between them.

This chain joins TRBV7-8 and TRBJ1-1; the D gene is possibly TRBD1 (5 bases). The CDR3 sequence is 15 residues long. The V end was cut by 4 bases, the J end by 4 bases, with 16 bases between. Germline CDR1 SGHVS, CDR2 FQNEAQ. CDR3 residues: CASSSVRVRRTEAFF. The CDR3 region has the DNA TGTGCCAGCAGCTCCGTCAGGGTCAGGCGCACTGAAGCTTTCTTT.

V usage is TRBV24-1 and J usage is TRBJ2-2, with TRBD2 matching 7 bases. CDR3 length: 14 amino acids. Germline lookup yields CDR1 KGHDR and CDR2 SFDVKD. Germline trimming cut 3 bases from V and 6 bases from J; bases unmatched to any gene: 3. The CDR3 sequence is CATSDPRGSGELFF. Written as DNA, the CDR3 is TGTGCCACCAGTGATCCGCGGGGGTCCGGGGAGCTGTTTTTT.

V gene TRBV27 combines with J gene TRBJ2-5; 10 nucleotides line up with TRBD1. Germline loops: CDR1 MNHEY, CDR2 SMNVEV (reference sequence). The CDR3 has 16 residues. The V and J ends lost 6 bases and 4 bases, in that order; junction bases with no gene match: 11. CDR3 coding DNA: TGTGCCAGCAGGAGTCCCGGACAGGGGGGCTCAGAGACCCAGTACTTC. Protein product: CASRSPGQGGSETQYF.

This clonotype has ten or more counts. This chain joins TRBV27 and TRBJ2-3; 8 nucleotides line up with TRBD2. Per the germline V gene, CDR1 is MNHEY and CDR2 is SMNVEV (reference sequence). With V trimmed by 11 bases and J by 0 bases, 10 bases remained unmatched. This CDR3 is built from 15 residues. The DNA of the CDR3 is TGTGCCGGACCTAGCGGGCGACGAAGCACAGATACGCAGTATTTT. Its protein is CAGPSGRRSTDTQYF.

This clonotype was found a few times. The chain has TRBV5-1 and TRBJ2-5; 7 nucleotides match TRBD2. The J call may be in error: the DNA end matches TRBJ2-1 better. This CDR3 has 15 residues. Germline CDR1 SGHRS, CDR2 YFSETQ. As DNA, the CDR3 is TGCGCCAGCAGCTCCGGGGGGACTACATCAAATGAGCAGTTCTTC. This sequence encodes CASSSGGTTSNEQFF.

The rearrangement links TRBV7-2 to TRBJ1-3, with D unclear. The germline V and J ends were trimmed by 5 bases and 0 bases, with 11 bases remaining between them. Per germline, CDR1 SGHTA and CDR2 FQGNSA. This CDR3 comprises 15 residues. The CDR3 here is CASSLDGDSGNTIYF. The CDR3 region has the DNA TGTGCCAGCAGCCTTGACGGAGACTCTGGAAACACCATATATTTT. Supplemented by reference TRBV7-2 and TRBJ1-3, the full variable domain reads GAGVSQSPSNKVTEKGKDVELRCDPISGHTALYWYRQSLGQGLEFLIYFQGNSAPDKSGLPSDRFSAERTGGSVSTLTIQRTQQEDSAVYLCASSLDGDSGNTIYFGEGSWLTVV.

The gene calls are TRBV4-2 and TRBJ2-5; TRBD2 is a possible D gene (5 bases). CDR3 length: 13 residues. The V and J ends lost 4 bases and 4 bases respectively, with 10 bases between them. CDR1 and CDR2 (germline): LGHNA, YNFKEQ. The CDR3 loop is CASSPEEVETQYF. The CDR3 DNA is TGTGCCAGCAGCCCGGAGGAGGTAGAGACCCAGTACTTC.

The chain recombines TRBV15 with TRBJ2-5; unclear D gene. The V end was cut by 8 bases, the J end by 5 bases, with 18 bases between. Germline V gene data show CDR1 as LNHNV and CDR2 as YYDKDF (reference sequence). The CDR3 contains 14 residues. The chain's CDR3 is CATGRMILGETQYF. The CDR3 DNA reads TGTGCCACCGGCCGGATGATTTTGGGTGAGACCCAGTACTTC.

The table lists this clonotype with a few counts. For the CDR3, the DNA is TGTGCCAGCAGGCGTTCGGCAGGGGGCAAGAACGAGCAGTACTTC. This codes for CASRRSAGGKNEQYF. V usage is TRBV6-2 or TRBV6-3 and J usage is TRBJ2-5; 8 bases match TRBD1. The better agreement between TRBJ2-7 and the DNA end casts doubt on the J call. Germline V gives CDR1 MNHEY, CDR2 SVGEGT. This CDR3 has 15 amino acids.

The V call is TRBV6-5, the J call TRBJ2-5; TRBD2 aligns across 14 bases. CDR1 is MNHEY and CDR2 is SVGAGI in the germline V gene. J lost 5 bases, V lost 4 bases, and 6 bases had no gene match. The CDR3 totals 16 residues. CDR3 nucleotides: TGTGCCAGCAGTTCGGGACTAGCGGGAGATATCGAGACCCAGTACTTC. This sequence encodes CASSSGLAGDIETQYF.

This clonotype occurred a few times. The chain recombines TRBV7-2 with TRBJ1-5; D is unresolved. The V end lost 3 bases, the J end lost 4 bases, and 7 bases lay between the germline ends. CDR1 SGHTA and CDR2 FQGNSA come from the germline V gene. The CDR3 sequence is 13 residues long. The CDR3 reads CASSFRRNQPQHF. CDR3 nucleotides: TGTGCCAGCAGCTTCCGGCGGAATCAGCCCCAGCATTTT. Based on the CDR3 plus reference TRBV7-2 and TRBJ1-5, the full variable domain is GAGVSQSPSNKVTEKGKDVELRCDPISGHTALYWYRQSLGQGLEFLIYFQGNSAPDKSGLPSDRFSAERTGGSVSTLTIQRTQQEDSAVYLCASSFRRNQPQHFGDGTRLSIL.

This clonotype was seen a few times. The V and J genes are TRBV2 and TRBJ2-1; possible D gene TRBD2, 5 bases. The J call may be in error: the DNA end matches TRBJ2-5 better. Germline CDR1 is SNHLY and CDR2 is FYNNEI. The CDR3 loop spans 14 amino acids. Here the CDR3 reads CASSEATMQETQYF. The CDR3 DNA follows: TGTGCCAGCAGTGAGGCGACTATGCAAGAGACCCAGTACTTC.

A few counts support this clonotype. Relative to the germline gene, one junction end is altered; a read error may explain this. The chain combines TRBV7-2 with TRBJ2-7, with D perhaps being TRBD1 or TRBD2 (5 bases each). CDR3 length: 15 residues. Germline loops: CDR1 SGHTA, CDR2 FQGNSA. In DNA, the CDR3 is TGTGCCAACAGCTTAGGACCGGGACCAAACTACGAGCAGTACTTC. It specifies CANSLGPGPNYEQYF.